Below, one T cell receptor beta chain is given with its context. Its target is not known. The data are from a study of OX40 agonist ivuxolimab in advanced cancers. The repertoire was sequenced with immunoSEQ multiplex PCR; TCRdb's copy has only in-frame clones and lacks some. The repertoire includes about 22,000 clones, over 75% of them detected once, and approximately 30% sits in the top ten. Patients who had autoimmune disease history or got systemic immunosuppression were left out. From germline, CDR1 is SEHNR and CDR2 FQNEAQ (reference sequence). The length of the CDR3 is 14 residues. Trimming stripped 8 bases from V and 4 bases from J, with 18 bases between. General study findings and limits: Low normalized T-cell clonal expansion was additionally recorded for some nonresponders.

The TCR was taken from an adult with an advanced solid tumor such as melanoma, head and neck, liver or kidney cancer. The source material was CD4+ or CD8+ T cells sorted from blood, sampled in a trial of the OX40 agonist ivuxolimab. This chain uses TRBV7-9 with TRBJ2-7; tentatively, D is TRBD1 or TRBD2 (6 bases each). The CDR3 sequence is CASGQTSSFYEQYF. CDR3 sequence (DNA): TGTGCCAGCGGACAGACTAGTTCTTTTTACGAGCAGTACTTC.